This entry lists 18 T cell receptor beta chains sequenced from one sample in a study of blood T cell repertoires in COVID-19. Sequencing was performed with immunoSEQ multiplex PCR; in TCRdb, only in-frame clones are kept and a portion is missing. The repertoire has some 300,000 clones, approximately 86% of them found once; the top ten carry approximately 1%. The material sequenced was PBMCs or T cells enriched from blood (not recorded which). The receptors derive from a woman in her twenties or thirties who had recovered from COVID-19.

This chain uses TRBV5-4 with TRBJ2-7; D is perhaps TRBD2 (5 bases). The CDR3 totals 16 residues. Germline CDR1 is SGHNT and CDR2 is YYREEE (reference sequence). The germline V and J ends were trimmed by 5 bases and 0 bases, with 18 bases remaining between them. CDR3 bases: TGTGCCAGCAGTGGTCCGCGAGGAGCGGACTCCTACGAGCAGTACTTC. Translating it yields CASSGPRGADSYEQYF.

The rearrangement uses TRBV28 and TRBJ2-7, with 9 bases matching TRBD2. The V segment lost 1 base and the J segment 5 bases; nucleotides outside the gene matches: 21. This CDR3 has 20 residues. Germline CDR1 is MDHEN and CDR2 is SYDVKM. This CDR3 reads CASSLSRRWELAGRDDEQYF. CDR3 nucleotide sequence: TGTGCCAGCAGTTTATCTCGCCGGTGGGAACTAGCGGGTCGCGATGACGAGCAGTACTTC.

The chain couples TRBV19 to TRBJ1-3; D might be TRBD1 (6 bases). Deletions cut 4 bases from V and 4 bases from J, with 11 bases between. From germline, CDR1 is LNHDA and CDR2 SQIVND (reference sequence). The CDR3 totals 14 residues. CDR3: CASSTPGVGNTIYF. DNA of the CDR3: TGTGCCAGTAGTACGCCAGGGGTCGGAAACACCATATATTTT.

The chain combines TRBV28 with TRBJ1-1, with D possibly being TRBD1 (5 bases). The V end lost 2 bases, the J end lost 1 base, and 11 bases lay between the germline ends. Germline CDR1 is MDHEN and CDR2 is SYDVKM. The CDR3 loop spans 15 amino acids. CDR3 nucleotide sequence: TGTGCCAGCAGTTTAAGCGCAGGGCGGAACACTGAAGCTTTCTTT. Translation: CASSLSAGRNTEAFF.

This clone was found many times. The same CDR3 also results from other DNA sequences found in this sample. The chain employs TRBV2 and TRBJ2-7, with D uncertain. Per the germline V gene, CDR1 is SNHLY and CDR2 is FYNNEI. The CDR3 runs 13 residues. Trimming removed 8 bases at V and 3 bases at J, with 14 bases between. The CDR3 is CASRRGSFYEQYF. CDR3 coding DNA: TGTGCCAGCCGACGAGGTAGCTTCTACGAGCAGTACTTC. Full variable domain (rest looked up from reference TRBV2 and TRBJ2-7): EPEVTQTPSHQVTQMGQEVILRCVPISNHLYFYWYRQILGQKVEFLVSFYNNEISEKSEIFDDQFSVERPDGSNFTLKIRSTKLEDSAMYFCASRRGSFYEQYFGPGTRLTVT.

For the CDR3, the DNA is TGCTCAATGCGGAGTGGGGAAAAACTGTTTTTT. Translated, it gives CSMRSGEKLFF. The chain carries TRBV20-1 and TRBJ1-4; D is unresolved. The CDR3 totals 11 residues. Germline V gene data show CDR1 as DFQATT and CDR2 as SNEGSKA (reference sequence).

The V and J genes are TRBV30 and TRBJ1-2; D is possibly TRBD1 (5 bases). V lost 0 bases and J 8 bases, leaving 10 bases between the germline ends. The CDR3 is 12 amino acids. Germline CDR1 reads GTSNPN; CDR2 reads SVGIG (reference sequence). The CDR3 sequence: CAWSVPPGGYTF. The DNA of the CDR3 is TGTGCCTGGAGTGTTCCTCCAGGGGGCTACACCTTC.

The chain recombines TRBV27 with TRBJ2-2; D is perhaps TRBD2 (5 bases). This CDR3 contains 13 residues. Looked up from germline, CDR1 is MNHEY and CDR2 is SMNVEV (reference sequence). Deletions cut 5 bases from V and 4 bases from J, with 8 bases between. The CDR3 region is CASSPSFTGELFF. CDR3 nucleotides: TGTGCCAGCAGTCCTAGCTTCACCGGGGAGCTGTTTTTT.

This clone showed up just once. The rearrangement links TRBV18 to TRBJ2-3, with 8 bases lining up with TRBD1. From germline, CDR1 is KGHSH and CDR2 LQKENI. The V and J ends lost 6 bases and 3 bases, in that order; junction bases with no gene match: 8. The CDR3 totals 15 residues. CDR3 sequence (DNA): TGTGCCAGCTCCGAAGTGGGACAGGATACAGATACGCAGTATTTT. This sequence encodes CASSEVGQDTDTQYF.

The CDR3 DNA follows: TGTGCCACCAGTGATCGACTAAGCCCTGAAGCTTTCTTT. Translated: CATSDRLSPEAFF. V is TRBV24-1 and J is TRBJ1-1; the D is unclear. Germline V lookup: CDR1 KGHDR, CDR2 SFDVKD. CDR3 length: 13 residues. V lost 3 bases, J lost 6 bases, and 10 bases lay in between.

The V call is TRBV4-1, the J call TRBJ1-1; D call uncertain. Germline V CDR1 and CDR2: MGHRA, YSYEKL. CDR3 size: 13 residues. Trimming took off 5 bases at V and 3 bases at J, with 10 bases between the two ends. The CDR3 sequence: CASSFRRDTEAFF. The CDR3 DNA is TGCGCCAGCAGCTTTCGACGGGACACTGAAGCTTTCTTT.

As for this clone: Within the sample, other DNA sequences also encode this same CDR3. This chain links TRBV5-1 with TRBJ1-5; tentative D call: TRBD1 (5 bases). With 4 bases removed from V and 1 base from J, the gap between germline ends came to 6 bases. CDR3 length equals 13 residues. The germline V gene encodes CDR1 SGHRS and CDR2 YFSETQ. The CDR3 here is CASSRGSNQPQHF. The CDR3 nucleotides are TGCGCCAGCAGCAGGGGAAGCAATCAGCCCCAGCATTTT.

The rearrangement links TRBV20-1 to TRBJ2-5; 7 bases map to TRBD2. Germline lookup yields CDR1 DFQATT and CDR2 SNEGSKA (reference sequence). Trimming cost V 3 bases and J 2 bases; bases outside gene matches: 12. The CDR3 is 16 residues long. This chain's CDR3 is CSASGHPAGLQETQYF. The DNA of the CDR3 is TGCAGTGCTAGTGGACATCCAGCGGGACTTCAAGAGACCCAGTACTTC.

This clone was seen once. CDR3 protein: CASSSLDGDRVANEKLFF. CDR3 DNA sequence: TGTGCCAGCAGCTCCTTAGACGGGGACAGGGTTGCTAATGAAAAACTGTTTTTT. The rearrangement links TRBV11-3 to TRBJ1-4; 9 bases align to TRBD1. After removal of 4 bases from V and 3 bases from J, the junction contained 12 bases not matched to a gene. Germline CDR1 and CDR2: SGHNT and YENEEA. The CDR3 has 18 residues.

The count of this clone is one. The V call is TRBV7-2, the J call TRBJ2-7, with 7 bases lining up with TRBD1. The CDR3 has 16 amino acids. Germline values: CDR1 SGHTA, CDR2 FQGNSA. The V and J ends lost 1 base and 2 bases, in that order; junction bases with no gene match: 8. The CDR3 loop is CASSLVGLGGPYEQYF. DNA for the CDR3: TGTGCCAGCAGCTTAGTTGGGTTAGGGGGCCCCTACGAGCAGTACTTC.

This clone was counted only a few times. The chain has TRBV6-4 and TRBJ1-4; weak D call: TRBD1 (5 bases). CDR1 and CDR2 from the germline V gene are MRHNA and SNTAGT. V was clipped by 9 bases and J by 0 bases, with 8 bases between them. CDR3 size: 13 residues. The CDR3: CASKGTTNEKLFF. The CDR3 nucleotides read TGTGCCAGTAAGGGGACAACTAATGAAAAACTGTTTTTT.

The genes are TRBV21-1 and TRBJ1-4; the listed D gene, TRBD1, was not tested against the DNA. TRBV21-1 is marked as a pseudogene. This CDR3 comprises 16 residues. For the CDR3, the DNA is TGTGCCAGCAGCAAAACAGGGTGCGGGACTAATGAAAAACTGTTTTTT. The encoded protein is CASSKTGCGTNEKLFF.

The chain has TRBV5-1 and TRBJ2-1; 13 bases fit TRBD2. The CDR3 extends over 16 amino acids. V trimming: 0 bases; J trimming: 6 bases; junction bases outside the gene matches: 3. Germline CDR1 SGHRS, CDR2 YFSETQ. CDR3: CASSLGTSGSSNEQFF. In DNA, the CDR3 is TGCGCCAGCAGCTTGGGGACTAGCGGGAGTTCCAATGAGCAGTTCTTC.